This T cell receptor (beta chain) was captured by sequencing in a study of T cell repertoires in cytomegalovirus infection. Across the study: Public TCR beta signatures marked donors with CMV infection and the matching HLA. Study-wide results and limits: Ex vivo, HLA-C-restricted CMV-specific TCR beta clonotypes prevailed over the rest of the response.

TCRdb redid the calling of the reads with MiXCR, one entry per CDR3 protein. The sample carries roughly 240,000 distinct CDR3 sequences, about 7% recorded once. This clonotype occurred many times. Its antigen is not identified. The sample consisted of PBMCs. This TCR was sampled from a human donor in good health (CMV status not recorded). Some clones in this sample may be carry-over from other donors' samples.

The CDR3 sequence is CSARGQGVGEQFF. CDR3 DNA sequence: TGCAGCGCGCGGGGACAGGGCGTAGGCGAGCAGTTCTTC. V and J are TRBV29-1 and TRBJ2-1; TRBD1 aligns across 9 bases. The V gene end was trimmed by 7 bases and the J gene end by 10 bases; junction bases not matched to a gene: 11. This CDR3 is built from 13 residues. Germline CDR1 is SQVTM and CDR2 is ANQGSEA.